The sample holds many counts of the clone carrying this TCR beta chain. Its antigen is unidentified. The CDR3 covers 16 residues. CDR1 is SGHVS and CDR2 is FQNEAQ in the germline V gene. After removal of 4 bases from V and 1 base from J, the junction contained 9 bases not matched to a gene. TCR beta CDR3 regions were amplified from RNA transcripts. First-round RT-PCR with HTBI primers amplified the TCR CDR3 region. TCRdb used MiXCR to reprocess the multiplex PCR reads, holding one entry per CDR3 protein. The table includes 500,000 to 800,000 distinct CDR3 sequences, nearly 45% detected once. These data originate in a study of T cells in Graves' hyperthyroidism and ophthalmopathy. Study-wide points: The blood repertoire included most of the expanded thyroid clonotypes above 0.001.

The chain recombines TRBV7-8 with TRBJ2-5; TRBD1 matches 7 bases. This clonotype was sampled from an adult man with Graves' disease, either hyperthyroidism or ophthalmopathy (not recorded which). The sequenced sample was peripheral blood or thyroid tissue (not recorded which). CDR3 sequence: CASSSPIGQAQETQYF. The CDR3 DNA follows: TGTGCCAGCAGCTCGCCCATCGGACAGGCCCAAGAGACCCAGTACTTC.